The 6 T cell receptor beta chains reported below all come from one sample, sequenced in a study of metastatic and nonmetastatic thyroid tumors. Nobody among the patients had been given any treatment before thyroid surgery. TCRdb re-called clones from the PCR reads using MiXCR. Here the sample spans around 41,000 clones, less than 15% being singletons. Sequenced sample: blood. The receptors were gathered from a female donor with papillary thyroid cancer or a benign thyroid nodule (not recorded which). Some clones in this sample may be carry-over from other donors' samples.

This clone was observed many times. The V gene is TRBV19, the J gene TRBJ2-2, with 10 bases aligning to TRBD1. Per germline, CDR1 LNHDA and CDR2 SQIVND (reference sequence). This CDR3 comprises 14 residues. V lost 5 bases, J lost 9 bases, and 6 bases stayed unmatched. CDR3 bases: TGTGCCAGTAGTCCGACAGGGGGCCTCCGGGAGCTGTTTTTT. This translates into CASSPTGGLRELFF.

This chain connects TRBV20-1 to TRBJ2-7; 9 nucleotides line up with TRBD1. With 3 bases clipped from V and 3 bases from J, the junction kept 9 bases outside the gene matches. Germline loops: CDR1 DFQATT, CDR2 SNEGSKA (reference sequence). This CDR3 has 15 amino acids. Here the CDR3 reads CSASRPGQGNYEQYF. CDR3 bases: TGCAGTGCTAGTCGGCCTGGACAGGGGAACTACGAGCAGTACTTC.

This clone appeared many times. The chain recombines TRBV20-1 with TRBJ2-3; D may match TRBD1 or TRBD2 (6 bases each). V was clipped by 5 bases and J by 4 bases, with 13 bases between them. This CDR3 comprises 13 residues. Per the germline V gene, CDR1 is DFQATT and CDR2 is SNEGSKA (reference sequence). Here the CDR3 DNA reads TGCAGTGCTGGGTTCGGGGGCTCAGATACGCAGTATTTT. Residues: CSAGFGGSDTQYF.

This clone was counted many times. V gene TRBV20-1 combines with J gene TRBJ1-1, with D unresolved. CDR1 and CDR2 from the germline V gene are DFQATT and SNEGSKA (reference sequence). V lost 6 bases and J 0 bases, leaving 17 bases between the germline ends. The CDR3 has 15 amino acids. The CDR3: CSALPEDGLNTEAFF. DNA for the CDR3: TGCAGTGCACTTCCAGAGGACGGCTTGAACACTGAAGCTTTCTTT.

This clone was seen repeatedly, ten times or more. The gene calls are TRBV18 and TRBJ1-6; D uncertain. Germline CDR1 reads KGHSH; CDR2 reads LQKENI. The CDR3 has 15 residues. V was shortened by 3 bases and J by 1 base, with 7 bases between the two germline ends. The CDR3 DNA sequence: TGTGCCAGCTCACCCGGGAGTTCCTATAATTCACCCCTCCACTTT. The encoded protein is CASSPGSSYNSPLHF.

The table lists this clone with many counts. The chain couples TRBV30 to TRBJ1-1, with a possible D match to TRBD1 (6 bases). The CDR3 contains 14 residues. Germline V lookup: CDR1 GTSNPN, CDR2 SVGIG (reference sequence). Trimming cost V 3 bases and J 1 base, with 12 bases left between them. As DNA, the CDR3 is TGTGCCTGGAGGTCCGGGACACGGAACACTGAAGCTTTCTTT. Protein sequence: CAWRSGTRNTEAFF.